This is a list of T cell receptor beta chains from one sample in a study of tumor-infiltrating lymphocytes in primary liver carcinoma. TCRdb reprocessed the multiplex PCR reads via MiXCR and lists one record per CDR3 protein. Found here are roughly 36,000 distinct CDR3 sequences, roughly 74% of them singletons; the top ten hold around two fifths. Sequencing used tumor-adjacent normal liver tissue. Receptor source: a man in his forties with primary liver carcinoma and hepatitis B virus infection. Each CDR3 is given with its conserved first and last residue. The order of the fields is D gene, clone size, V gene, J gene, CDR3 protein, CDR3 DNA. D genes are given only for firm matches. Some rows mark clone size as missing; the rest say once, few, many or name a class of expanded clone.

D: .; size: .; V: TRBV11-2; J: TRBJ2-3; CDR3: CASSSTTSPRRDTQYF; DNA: TGTGCCAGCAGCTCAACTACTAGCCCGCGTAGAGATACGCAATATTTT
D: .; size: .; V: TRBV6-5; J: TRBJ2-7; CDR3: CASSSGREQCF; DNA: TGTGCCAGCAGTTCGGGTCGCGAGCAATGCTTC
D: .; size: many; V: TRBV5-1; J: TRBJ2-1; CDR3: CASSLVGMGDWRGNEQFF; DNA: TGCGCCAGCAGCTTGGTCGGGATGGGGGATTGGCGTGGCAATGAGCAGTTCTTC
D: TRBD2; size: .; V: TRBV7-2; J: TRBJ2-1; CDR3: CAIRLAAGANEQFF; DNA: TGTGCCATCAGATTAGCAGCGGGGGCCAATGAGCAGTTCTTC
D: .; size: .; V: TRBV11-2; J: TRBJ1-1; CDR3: CASSLHTRYNAFF; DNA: TGTGCCAGTAGTTTACATACACGGTATAATGCTTTCTTT
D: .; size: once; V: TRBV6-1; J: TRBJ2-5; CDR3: CASSERVGEGGETRYF; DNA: TGTGCCAGCAGTGAACGTGTAGGGGAAGGAGGGGAGACCCGGTACTTC
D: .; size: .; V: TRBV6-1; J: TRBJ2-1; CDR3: CVCSEASQEIGINEQFF; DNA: TGTGTCTGCAGTGAAGCCTCGCAAGAAATAGGGATCAATGAGCAGTTCTTC
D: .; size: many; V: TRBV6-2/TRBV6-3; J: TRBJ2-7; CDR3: CASSYSGNSYEQYF; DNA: TGTGCCAGCAGTTACTCCGGCAACTCCTACGAGCAGTACTTC
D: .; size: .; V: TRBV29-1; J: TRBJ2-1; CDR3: CCVVSFAGLGNKQFF; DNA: TGCTGCGTTGTCTCATTTGCGGGATTGGGGAATAAGCAGTTCTTC
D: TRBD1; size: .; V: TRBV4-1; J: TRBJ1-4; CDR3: CATSQRGGGRGEKLFF; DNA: TGCGCCACCAGCCAAAGAGGAGGGGGCCGGGGAGAAAAACTGTTTTTT
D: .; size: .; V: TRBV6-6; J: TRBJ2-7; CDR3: CASSYLGWGIEQYF; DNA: TGTGCCAGCAGTTACTTGGGGTGGGGAATCGAGCAGTACTTC
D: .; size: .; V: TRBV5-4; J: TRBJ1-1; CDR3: CASRTGLNTEVFF; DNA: TGTGCCAGCAGAACAGGGTTGAACACTGAAGTTTTCTTT
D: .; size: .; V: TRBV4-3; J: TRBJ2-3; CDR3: CASSRDLNTPNTQYF; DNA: TGCGCCAGCAGCCGAGATTTAAACACCCCGAATACGCAGTATTTT
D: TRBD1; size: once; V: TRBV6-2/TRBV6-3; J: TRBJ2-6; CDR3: CASLRDRLHSGANVLTF; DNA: TGTGCCAGCCTGAGGGACAGGTTACACTCTGGGGCCAACGTCCTGACCTTC
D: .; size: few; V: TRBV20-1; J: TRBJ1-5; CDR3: CSAARGEWLSNQPQHF; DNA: TGCAGTGCTGCCCGGGGGGAATGGTTAAGCAATCAGCCCCAGCATTTT
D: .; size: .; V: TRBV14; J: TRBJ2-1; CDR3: CASSAVAGWVNNEEFF; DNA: TGTGCCAGCAGTGCCGTAGCAGGATGGGTAAACAATGAGGAGTTCTTT
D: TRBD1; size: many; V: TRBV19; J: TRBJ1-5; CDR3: CASSMGTVSNQPQHF; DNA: TGTGCCAGTAGCATGGGGACAGTTAGCAATCAGCCCCAGCATTTT
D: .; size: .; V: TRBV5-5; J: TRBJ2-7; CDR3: CASSLWYSYEQYF; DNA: TGTGCCAGCAGCTTGTGGTACTCCTACGAGCAGTACTTC
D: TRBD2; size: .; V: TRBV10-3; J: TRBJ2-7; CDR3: CAISEWLTGGAVEQYF; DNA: TGTGCCATCAGTGAGTGGCTAACGGGAGGAGCGGTGGAGCAGTACTTC
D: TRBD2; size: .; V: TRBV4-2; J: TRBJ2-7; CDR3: CDSRPARDYEQCF; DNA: TGTGACAGCAGACCGGCACGGGACTACGAGCAGTGCTTC
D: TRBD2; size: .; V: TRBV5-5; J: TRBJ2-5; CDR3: CASSLILAGEQTQYF; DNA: TGCGCCAGCAGCTTGATACTAGCGGGGGAACAGACTCAGTACTTC
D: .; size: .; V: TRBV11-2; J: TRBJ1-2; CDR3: CASSPYSYTF; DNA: TGTGCCAGTAGCCCCTATAGCTACACCTTC
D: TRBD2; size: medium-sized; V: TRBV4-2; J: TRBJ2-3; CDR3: CASSQDSGLAAYRFSTDTQYF; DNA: TGTGCCAGCAGCCAAGATTCGGGACTAGCGGCATATCGATTTAGCACAGATACGCAGTATTTT
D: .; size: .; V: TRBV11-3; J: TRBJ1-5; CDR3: CASSLGLGVARPQHF; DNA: TGTGCCAGCAGCTTAGGTCTGGGGGTGGCTCGGCCCCAGCATTTC
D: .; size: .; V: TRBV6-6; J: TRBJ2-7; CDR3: CAGSHSQGRCSYEQYF; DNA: TGTGCCGGCAGTCATTCCCAGGGACGCTGCTCTTACGAGCAGTACTTC
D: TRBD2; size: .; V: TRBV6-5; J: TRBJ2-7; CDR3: CASSPGLRLNEHYF; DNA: TGTGCCAGCAGTCCGGGACTAAGATTGAACGAGCATTACTTC
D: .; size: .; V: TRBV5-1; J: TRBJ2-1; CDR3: CASSLIVAAGTNEQFF; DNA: TGCGCCAGCAGCCTGATTGTCGCGGCAGGAACGAATGAGCAGTTCTTC
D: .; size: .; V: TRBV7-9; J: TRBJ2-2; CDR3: CASTGTGQNTGELFF; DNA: TGTGCCAGCACCGGGACCGGACAGAACACCGGGGAGCTGTTTTTT
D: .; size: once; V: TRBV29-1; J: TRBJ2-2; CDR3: CGVLSSLNTEELFF; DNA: TGCGGCGTGCTGAGCAGCCTGAACACCGAGGAGCTGTTTTTT
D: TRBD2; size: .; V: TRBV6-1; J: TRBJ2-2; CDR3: CASKPSGNTGQLFF; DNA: TGTGCCAGCAAACCTAGCGGTAACACCGGGCAGCTGTTTTTT
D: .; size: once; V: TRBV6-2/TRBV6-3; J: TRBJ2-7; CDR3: CASRLGVAEYYEQYF; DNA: TGTGCCAGCAGACTTGGGGTAGCGGAGTACTACGAGCAGTACTTC
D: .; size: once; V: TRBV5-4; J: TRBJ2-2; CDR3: CANSLAGTGELFF; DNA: TGTGCCAACAGCTTGGCGGGCACCGGGGAACTGTTTTTT
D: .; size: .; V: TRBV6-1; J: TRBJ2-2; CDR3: CACSKTLQVNTEELFF; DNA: TGTGCCTGCAGTAAAACACTACAGGTGAACACCGAGGAGCTGTTTTTT
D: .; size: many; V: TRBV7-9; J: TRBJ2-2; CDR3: CASSLFKGSGTGELFF; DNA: TGTGCCAGCAGCTTATTCAAAGGGTCTGGCACCGGGGAGCTGTTTTTT
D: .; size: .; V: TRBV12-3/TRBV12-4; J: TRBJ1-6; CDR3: CACSRTGELNSPLHF; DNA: TGTGCCTGCAGTCGGACCGGGGAGTTAAATTCACCCCTCCACTTT
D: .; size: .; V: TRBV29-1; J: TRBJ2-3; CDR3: CSGWWYTDTLYF; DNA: TGCAGCGGGTGGTGGTACACAGATACCCTGTATTTT
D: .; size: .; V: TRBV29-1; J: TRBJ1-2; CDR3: CTVDYGDYGYTF; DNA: TGCACTGTTGACTACGGGGATTATGGCTACACCTTC
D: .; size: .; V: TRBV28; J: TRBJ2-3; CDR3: CASCFQGATQAQYF; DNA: TGTGCCAGCTGTTTCCAGGGAGCTACTCAGGCCCAGTATTTT
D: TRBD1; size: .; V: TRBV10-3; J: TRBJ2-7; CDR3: CTITGTGLDEQNF; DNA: TGTACCATCACCGGGACAGGGTTGGACGAGCAGAACTTC
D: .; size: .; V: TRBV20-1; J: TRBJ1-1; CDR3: CSASGQMDNEAFF; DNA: TGCAGTGCTTCAGGACAGATGGACAATGAAGCTTTCTTT
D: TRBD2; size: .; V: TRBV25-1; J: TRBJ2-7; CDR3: CASSEYRSAAGCEQYF; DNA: TGTGCCAGCAGTGAATATAGGTCGGCAGCGGGATGTGAGCAGTACTTC
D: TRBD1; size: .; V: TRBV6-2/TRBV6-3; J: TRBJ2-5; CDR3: CTSNIAGQGRTQYF; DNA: TGTACCAGCAATATCGCAGGACAGGGCAGGACCCAGTACTTC
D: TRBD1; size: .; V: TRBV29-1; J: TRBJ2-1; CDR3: CNRGSGSEQFF; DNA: TGCAACAGGGGCTCGGGAAGTGAGCAGTTCTTC
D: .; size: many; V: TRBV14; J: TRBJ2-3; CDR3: CASSQTTDTQYF; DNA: TGTGCCAGCAGCCAAACCACAGATACGCAGTATTTT
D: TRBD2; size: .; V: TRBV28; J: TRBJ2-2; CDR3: CASSPREAGGHLVNTRELFF; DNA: TGTGCCAGTAGTCCCCGGGAAGCGGGAGGCCATCTCGTGAACACCAGGGAGCTGTTTTTT
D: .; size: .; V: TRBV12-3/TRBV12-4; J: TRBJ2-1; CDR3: CASSLGQNDRQFF; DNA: TGTGCCAGCAGTCTCGGACAGAACGATAGGCAGTTCTTC
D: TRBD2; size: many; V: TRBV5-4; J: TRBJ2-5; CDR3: CASSFRGGETQYF; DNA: TGTGCCAGCAGCTTTCGGGGGGGCGAGACCCAGTACTTC
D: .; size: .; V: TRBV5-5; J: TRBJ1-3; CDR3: CASSSGTDLFSGNTIYF; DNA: TGTGCCAGCAGCTCAGGGACGGACCTCTTTTCTGGAAACACCATATATTTT
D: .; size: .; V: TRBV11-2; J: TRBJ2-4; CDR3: CASTVSAAAKNIQYF; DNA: TGTGCCAGCACCGTTTCGGCGGCAGCCAAAAACATTCAGTACTTC